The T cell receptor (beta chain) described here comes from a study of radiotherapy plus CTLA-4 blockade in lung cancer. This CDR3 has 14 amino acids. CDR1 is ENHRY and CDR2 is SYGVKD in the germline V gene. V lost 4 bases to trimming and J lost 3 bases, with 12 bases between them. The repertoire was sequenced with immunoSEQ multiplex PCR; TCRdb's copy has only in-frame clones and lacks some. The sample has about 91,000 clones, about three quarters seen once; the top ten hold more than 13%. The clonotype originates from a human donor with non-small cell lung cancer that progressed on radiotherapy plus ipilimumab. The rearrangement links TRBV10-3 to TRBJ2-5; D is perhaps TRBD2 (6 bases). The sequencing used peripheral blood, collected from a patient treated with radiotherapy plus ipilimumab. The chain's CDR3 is CAISAPGLKETQYF. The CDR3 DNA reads TGTGCCATCAGTGCTCCGGGACTCAAAGAGACCCAGTACTTC.